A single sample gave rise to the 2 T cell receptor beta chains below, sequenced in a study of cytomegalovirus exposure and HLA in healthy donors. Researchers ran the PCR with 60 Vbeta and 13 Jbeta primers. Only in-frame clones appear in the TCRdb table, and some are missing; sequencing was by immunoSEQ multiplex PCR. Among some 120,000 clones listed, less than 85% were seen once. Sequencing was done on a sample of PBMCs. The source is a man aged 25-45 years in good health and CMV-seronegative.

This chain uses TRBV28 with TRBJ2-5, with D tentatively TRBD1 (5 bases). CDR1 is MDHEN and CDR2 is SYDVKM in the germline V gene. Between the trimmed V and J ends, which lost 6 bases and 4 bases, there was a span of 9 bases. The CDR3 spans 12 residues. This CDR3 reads CASRRTLETQYF. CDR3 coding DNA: TGTGCCAGCAGGCGGACACTAGAGACCCAGTACTTC.

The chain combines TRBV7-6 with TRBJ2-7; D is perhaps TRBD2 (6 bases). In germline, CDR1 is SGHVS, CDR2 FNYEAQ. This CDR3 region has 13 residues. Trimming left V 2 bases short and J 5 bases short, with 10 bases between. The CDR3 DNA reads TGTGCCAGCAGCTTAACGGGAGACAACGAGCAGTACTTC. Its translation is CASSLTGDNEQYF.